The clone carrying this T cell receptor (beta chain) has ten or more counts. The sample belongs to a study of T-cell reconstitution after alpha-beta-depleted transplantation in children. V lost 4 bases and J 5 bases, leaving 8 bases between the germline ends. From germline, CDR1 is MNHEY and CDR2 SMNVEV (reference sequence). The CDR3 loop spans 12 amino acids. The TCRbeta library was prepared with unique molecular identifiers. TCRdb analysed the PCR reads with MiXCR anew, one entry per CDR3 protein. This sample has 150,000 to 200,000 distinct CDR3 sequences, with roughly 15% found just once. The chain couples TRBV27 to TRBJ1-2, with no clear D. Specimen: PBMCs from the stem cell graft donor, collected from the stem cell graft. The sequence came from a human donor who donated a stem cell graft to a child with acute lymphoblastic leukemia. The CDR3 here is CASSSNYYGYTF. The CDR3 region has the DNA TGTGCCAGCAGTTCTAACTATTATGGCTACACCTTC.